The clone carrying this TCR beta chain came up many times. Germline V CDR1 and CDR2: MNHEY, SMNVEV (reference sequence). This CDR3 has 15 amino acids. Deletions cut 7 bases from V and 3 bases from J, with 19 bases between. Arm-PCR with iRepertoire HTBI primers amplified the CDR3 regions for these TCR beta libraries. Original processing notes: The samples yielded about 60 TRBV and 14 to 15 TRBJ segments. TCRdb called the multiplex PCR reads again in MiXCR, with one record for every CDR3 protein. It is TCRdb's table, rather than the study itself, that gives the V and J calls and clone size. The sample yields 450,000 to 600,000 distinct CDR3 sequences, about 14% seen once. This sample is drawn from a study of regulatory T cells in long-lasting Graves disease. Specified time point: newly diagnosed GD, antithyroid drugs for less than 3 months. RNA isolated from PBMCs was used to make the TCR library. The same sample was also used in a study of T cells in Graves' hyperthyroidism and ophthalmopathy. That paper notes: Initially, a first-round RT-PCR of the TCR CDR3 employed the HTBI primer set.

This clonotype originated in a man aged 25 to 40 with Graves disease. The sequences come from peripheral blood mononuclear cells (PBMCs), collected at new diagnosis, from a patient treated with antithyroid drugs. The chain is built from TRBV27 and TRBJ2-7, with D perhaps matching TRBD1 (6 bases). DNA of the CDR3: TGTGCCAGCAACCCTCGGCAGGGGTTCAACTACGAGCAGTACTTC. This encodes CASNPRQGFNYEQYF.